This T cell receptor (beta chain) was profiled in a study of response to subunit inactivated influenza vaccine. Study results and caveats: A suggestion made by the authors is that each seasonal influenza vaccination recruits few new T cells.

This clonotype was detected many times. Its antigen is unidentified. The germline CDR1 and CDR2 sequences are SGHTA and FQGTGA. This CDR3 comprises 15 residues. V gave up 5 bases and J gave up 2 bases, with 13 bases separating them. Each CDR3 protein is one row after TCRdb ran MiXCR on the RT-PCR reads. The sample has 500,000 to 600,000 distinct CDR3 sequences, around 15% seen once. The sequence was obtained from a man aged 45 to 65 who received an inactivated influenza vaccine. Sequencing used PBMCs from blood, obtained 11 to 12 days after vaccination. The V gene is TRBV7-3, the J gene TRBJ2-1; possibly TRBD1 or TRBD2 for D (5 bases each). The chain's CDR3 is CASSLGDGAYNEQFF. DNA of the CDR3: TGTGCCAGCAGCCTGGGGGATGGGGCCTACAATGAGCAGTTCTTC. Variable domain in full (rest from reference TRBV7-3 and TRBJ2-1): GAGVSQTPSNKVTEKGKYVELRCDPISGHTALYWYRQSLGQGPEFLIYFQGTGAADDSGLPNDRFFAVRPEGSVSTLKIQRTERGDSAVYLCASSLGDGAYNEQFFGPGTRLTVL.